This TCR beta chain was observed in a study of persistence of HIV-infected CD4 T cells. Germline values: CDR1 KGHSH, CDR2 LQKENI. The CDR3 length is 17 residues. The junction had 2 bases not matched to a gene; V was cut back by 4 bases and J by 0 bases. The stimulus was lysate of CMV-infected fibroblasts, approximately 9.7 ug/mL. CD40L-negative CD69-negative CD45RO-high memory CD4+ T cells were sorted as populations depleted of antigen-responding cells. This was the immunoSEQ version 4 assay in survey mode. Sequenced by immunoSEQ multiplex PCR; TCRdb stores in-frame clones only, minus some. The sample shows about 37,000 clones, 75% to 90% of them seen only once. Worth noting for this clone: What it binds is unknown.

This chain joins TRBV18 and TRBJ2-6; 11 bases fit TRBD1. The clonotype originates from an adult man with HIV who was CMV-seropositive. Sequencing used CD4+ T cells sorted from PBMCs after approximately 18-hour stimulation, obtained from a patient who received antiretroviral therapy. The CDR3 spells CASSRDRGSSGANVLTF. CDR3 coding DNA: TGTGCCAGCTCACGGGACAGGGGGAGCTCTGGGGCCAACGTCCTGACTTTC. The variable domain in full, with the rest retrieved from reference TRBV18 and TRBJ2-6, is NAGVMQNPRHLVRRRGQEARLRCSPMKGHSHVYWYRQLPEEGLKFMVYLQKENIIDESGMPKERFSAEFPKEGPSILRIQQVVRGDSAAYFCASSRDRGSSGANVLTFGAGSRLTVL.